This TCR beta chain comes out of a study of human T cells and chemical hapten exposure. Indicated time point: pre-sensitization, week 0. Treatment described: therapeutic diphenylcyclopropenone sensitization with weekly scalp DPC. Ahead of applying each patch test, blood was sampled. Via MiXCR, TCRdb re-called the RACE reads, giving one row per CDR3 protein. The sample holds 350,000 to 450,000 distinct CDR3 sequences, roughly 5% seen once. Worth noting for this clonotype: The target antigen is unknown.

The CDR3 runs 14 residues. Trimming stripped 1 base from V and 7 bases from J, with 11 bases between. Germline V gene lookup returns CDR1 SGHKS and CDR2 YYEKEE (reference sequence). General study results and limits: Patch test score showed a positive correlation with PT1 expanded TCR counts.

Material: whole blood, obtained in connection with sensitization to the hapten diphenylcyclopropenone (DPC). The chain employs TRBV5-5 and TRBJ2-2; perhaps TRBD2 as D (5 bases). The clonotype comes from a woman in her forties or fifties with alopecia areata. Some clones in this sample may be carry-over from other donors' samples. CDR3 DNA sequence: TGTGCCAGCAGCTTGAGAGCGGCCGGCGGGGAGCTGTTTTTT. Protein: CASSLRAAGGELFF. Filled out from reference TRBV5-5 and TRBJ2-2, the complete variable domain reads DAGVTQSPTHLIKTRGQQVTLRCSPISGHKSVSWYQQVLGQGPQFIFQYYEKEERGRGNFPDRFSARQFPNYSSELNVNALLLGDSALYLCASSLRAAGGELFFGEGSRLTVL.